The sequence of this TCR beta chain was determined in a study of blood T cell repertoires in COVID-19. Turning to the study itself: The United States, Italy and Spain were the sources of the acute and convalescent COVID-19 samples.

The CDR3 covers 17 residues. Grouping used clinical history reported by participants in a survey and questionnaire. As processed by the authors: Reference gene primer amplification in the assay estimated nucleated cell counts. Generated by immunoSEQ multiplex PCR, the TCRdb table keeps only in-frame clones and is missing some. D and trimming were read from the DNA, whereas the V and J calls and clone size are those reported in that table. This sample has under 500,000 clones, with nearly 90% found just once. Sequencing was performed on PBMCs or T cells enriched from blood (not recorded which). The source of this sequence is a woman between 18 and 29 years old with acute COVID-19. The chain links TRBV12-2 to TRBJ2-2; TRBD1, the D gene given by the table, was not confirmed from the DNA. TRBV12-2 is classified as a pseudogene. DNA of the CDR3: TGTGCAAGTCGCTGGGACCCGGGACAGGGGGAGCCCGGGGAGCTGTTTTTT. Translation: CASRWDPGQGEPGELFF.